This T cell receptor (beta chain) was documented in a study of CD8 T cells in ankylosing spondylitis. General study findings and limits: Disease-linked clones had a CD8+ phenotype and relatively low frequency in peripheral blood. Eight or nine highly homologous variants made up a TCR beta motif that seemed to typify ankylosing spondylitis blood. Both synovial fluid and blood in reactive arthritis had previously been reported to carry some motif variants. In ankylosing spondylitis patients, matched synovial fluid reportedly showed significant enrichment of disease-linked clones.

V shed 8 bases and J shed 4 bases, with 12 bases lying between them. The germline V gene has CDR1 LGHDT and CDR2 YNNKEL (reference sequence). The CDR3 contains 13 residues. This clonotype showed up many times. Its antigen is as yet unknown. One entry per CDR3 protein, called by TCRdb with MiXCR from the 5' RACE reads. The table lists about 190,000 distinct CDR3 sequences, 10% to 15% of them singletons. The chain carries TRBV3-1 and TRBJ1-3; D uncertain. This clonotype originated in a female donor with ankylosing spondylitis or in good health (not recorded which). Sequences were obtained from blood, either unsorted or a sorted T cell fraction (not recorded which). The chain's CDR3 is CASHGEGGNTIYF. CDR3 sequence (DNA): TGTGCCAGCCACGGGGAGGGAGGAAACACCATATATTTT.